This TCR beta chain was recovered during a study of regulatory T cells in long-lasting Graves disease. Time point indicated: persistent/refractory GD, antithyroid drugs over 5 years with positive TRAb. With RNA extracted from PBMCs as input, the TCR library was made. Library construction for TCR beta used iRepertoire HTBI primers and Arm-PCR of CDR3 regions. One entry per CDR3 protein results from TCRdb running MiXCR on the multiplex PCR reads. The table shows fewer than 400,000 distinct CDR3 sequences, with roughly a fifth occurring only once. In this sample, this clonotype turned up many times. This material consisted of peripheral blood mononuclear cells (PBMCs), taken when the disease was refractory, from a patient treated with antithyroid drugs. The sequence derives from a female donor with Graves disease.

The CDR3, as DNA: TGTGCCAGCAGTGTAACACAGGGGTCTACCTACGAGCAGTACTTC. This translates into CASSVTQGSTYEQYF. The chain is built from TRBV6-1 and TRBJ2-7; 7 bases are shared with TRBD1. V lost 4 bases and J lost 2; bases outside the gene matches: 8. The CDR3 is 15 residues long. The germline V gene encodes CDR1 MNHNS and CDR2 SASEGT.